The 17 T cell receptor beta chains below were found in one sample sequenced in a study of T cell responses to AZD1222 COVID-19 vaccine. Sequencing used immunoSEQ multiplex PCR; TCRdb keeps in-frame clones, though not all of them. The data show some 150,000 clones, roughly 93% seen once. Sequenced material: peripheral blood, taken on day 0 of AZD1222 vaccination. These receptors were collected from an adult in good health.

The chain is built from TRBV5-5 and TRBJ1-2; D not certain. V lost 1 base to trimming and J lost 4 bases, with 8 bases between them. CDR3 length: 13 amino acids. CDR1 and CDR2 (germline): SGHKS, YYEKEE (reference sequence). The CDR3 reads CASSLHGSYGYTF. The CDR3 DNA follows: TGTGCCAGCAGCTTGCACGGATCCTATGGCTACACCTTC.

The chain carries TRBV9 and TRBJ1-1; perhaps TRBD1 as D (5 bases). Germline lookup yields CDR1 SGDLS and CDR2 YYNGEE. CDR3 size: 16 residues. V lost 2 bases and J lost 3, with 17 bases in between. The CDR3 sequence is CASSVASGTEDTEAFF. The CDR3, as DNA: TGTGCCAGCAGCGTCGCCTCCGGGACGGAGGACACTGAAGCTTTCTTT. The full variable domain, its missing parts supplied by reference TRBV9 and TRBJ1-1, is DSGVTQTPKHLITATGQRVTLRCSPRSGDLSVYWYQQSLDQGLQFLIQYYNGEERAKGNILERFSAQQFPDLHSELNLSSLELGDSALYFCASSVASGTEDTEAFFGQGTRLTVV.

The gene calls are TRBV21-1 and TRBJ1-1; the listed D gene, TRBD1, was not tested against the DNA. TRBV21-1 is noted as a pseudogene. The CDR3 is 16 amino acids. The CDR3 nucleotides are TGTGCCAGCAGCAAAGTATTCAGGGGGCGTAGCACTGAAGCTTTCTTT. Residues: CASSKVFRGRSTEAFF.

The V and J genes are TRBV6-1 and TRBJ2-1, with D perhaps TRBD2 (5 bases). The V gene lost 6 bases and the J gene lost 0 bases, with 12 bases spanning the gap. CDR3 size: 15 residues. CDR1 is MNHNS, CDR2 SASEGT, per germline. This CDR3 is CASRLSVSSYNEQFF. The CDR3 DNA reads as TGTGCCAGCAGACTTAGCGTTAGCTCCTACAATGAGCAGTTCTTC.

This clone was counted a few times. The chain has TRBV5-5 and TRBJ2-3, with D hard to call. V was shortened by 0 bases and J by 3 bases, with 8 bases between the two germline ends. The CDR3 has 14 residues. From germline, CDR1 is SGHKS and CDR2 YYEKEE (reference sequence). CDR3 residues: CASSLASRTDTQYF. Here the CDR3 DNA reads TGTGCCAGCAGCTTGGCTTCCCGAACAGATACGCAGTATTTT.

V is TRBV28 and J is TRBJ2-7; D might be TRBD1 (8 bases). Trimming shortened V by 5 bases and J by 2 bases, and 16 bases separated the two germline ends. The V gene's germline CDR1 is MDHEN and CDR2 SYDVKM. This CDR3 region has 15 residues. The DNA of the CDR3 is TGTGCCAGCAGTATCTACAGGGGGGGAGCCTACGAGCAGTACTTC. It encodes CASSIYRGGAYEQYF.

J is TRBJ1-1 and V is TRBV11-2; TRBD1 aligns across 8 bases. Germline V lookup: CDR1 SGHAT, CDR2 FQNNGV. The CDR3 runs to 14 residues. The V segment lost 5 bases and the J segment 4 bases; nucleotides outside the gene matches: 6. The CDR3 loop reads CASSVGQGFTEAFF. As DNA, the CDR3 is TGTGCCAGCAGCGTCGGACAGGGCTTCACTGAAGCTTTCTTT.

The chain has TRBV27 and TRBJ2-1; maybe TRBD1 (5 bases). Germline V gene data show CDR1 as MNHEY and CDR2 as SMNVEV (reference sequence). The CDR3 extends over 15 amino acids. V shed 2 bases and J shed 1 base, with 9 bases lying between them. This CDR3 reads CASSLARESYNEQFF. The CDR3 nucleotides are TGTGCCAGCAGTTTAGCCAGGGAATCCTACAATGAGCAGTTCTTC.

The rearrangement links TRBV11-3 to TRBJ2-1; TRBD2 matches 10 bases. Germline V CDR1 and CDR2: SGHNT, YENEEA. V lost 2 bases, J lost 2 bases, and 3 bases stayed unmatched. This CDR3 contains 16 residues. The CDR3, as DNA: TGTGCCAGCAGCTTAAGAGCGGGAGGGACCTACAATGAGCAGTTCTTC. Its translation: CASSLRAGGTYNEQFF.

The CDR3 DNA reads as TGTGCCAGCAGCCAAGAATTGGCAGATACGCAGTATTTT. It is translated as CASSQELADTQYF. This chain joins TRBV14 and TRBJ2-3; D remains ambiguous. This CDR3 is built from 13 residues. Between the trimmed V and J ends, which lost 0 bases and 4 bases, there was a span of 5 bases. Germline V gene data show CDR1 as SGHDN and CDR2 as FVKESK.

This chain joins TRBV5-1 and TRBJ1-2, with D unclear. Germline CDR1 SGHRS, CDR2 YFSETQ. The V and J ends lost 5 bases and 4 bases respectively, with 18 bases between them. The CDR3 is 15 residues long. This CDR3 is CASRRTSDNSYGYTF. In DNA form, the CDR3 reads TGCGCCAGCAGAAGGACCTCGGATAATAGCTATGGCTACACCTTC.

V is TRBV3-1 (or the pseudogene TRBV3-2) and J is TRBJ1-5; 8 nucleotides agree with TRBD1. Trimming cost V 2 bases and J 7 bases; bases outside gene matches: 4. The CDR3 is 14 residues long. Per the germline V gene, CDR1 is LGHDT and CDR2 is YNNKEL (reference sequence). CDR3 DNA sequence: TGTGCCAGCAGCCAACAGGGGGCCGTCCAGCCCCAGCATTTT. Translated, it gives CASSQQGAVQPQHF.

This clone was recorded once. This sequence joins TRBV3-1 (or the pseudogene TRBV3-2) and TRBJ2-2, with D perhaps TRBD2 (5 bases). Germline CDR1 is LGHDT and CDR2 is YNNKEL (reference sequence). V was clipped by 4 bases and J by 7 bases, with 19 bases between them. There are 16 residues in the CDR3. In nucleotides, the CDR3 is TGTGCCAGCAGCCTAAGAGGGCTAGGAAGTTTCGGGGAGCTGTTTTTT. Protein product: CASSLRGLGSFGELFF.

This clone was counted between two and nine times. This chain links TRBV18 with TRBJ2-6; the match to TRBD1 covers 9 bases. The CDR3 has 19 amino acids. Germline V CDR1 and CDR2: KGHSH, LQKENI. With 1 base clipped from V and 0 bases from J, the junction kept 7 bases outside the gene matches. Written as DNA, the CDR3 is TGTGCCAGCTCACCACTGGGGACAGGGTTTTACTCTGGGGCCAACGTCCTGACTTTC. Protein: CASSPLGTGFYSGANVLTF.

In this sample, this clone turned up once. This chain links TRBV13 with TRBJ2-1; D is uncertain. The germline gives CDR1 PRHDT, CDR2 FYEKMQ (reference sequence). V lost 8 bases to trimming and J lost 7 bases, with 15 bases between them. This CDR3 has 13 amino acids. Here the CDR3 DNA reads TGTGCCAGCGGCTGGAGCGCCTGGAATGAGCAGTTCTTC. Protein sequence: CASGWSAWNEQFF.

The chain recombines TRBV9 with TRBJ2-1, with unresolved D. Trimming took 2 bases from V and 9 from J, leaving 9 bases between them. Germline V gene data show CDR1 as SGDLS and CDR2 as YYNGEE. CDR3 length equals 12 residues. The CDR3 spells CASSVLVGEQFF. The DNA for the CDR3 is TGTGCCAGCAGCGTTCTGGTCGGTGAGCAGTTCTTC.

The chain is built from TRBV20-1 and TRBJ2-3, with 7 bases matching TRBD2. Germline V gives CDR1 DFQATT, CDR2 SNEGSKA (reference sequence). V trimming: 3 bases; J trimming: 0 bases; junction bases outside the gene matches: 3. The CDR3 covers 14 residues. This CDR3 reads CSASLAVSTDTQYF. The CDR3 DNA reads TGCAGTGCTAGTCTAGCGGTCAGCACAGATACGCAGTATTTT.